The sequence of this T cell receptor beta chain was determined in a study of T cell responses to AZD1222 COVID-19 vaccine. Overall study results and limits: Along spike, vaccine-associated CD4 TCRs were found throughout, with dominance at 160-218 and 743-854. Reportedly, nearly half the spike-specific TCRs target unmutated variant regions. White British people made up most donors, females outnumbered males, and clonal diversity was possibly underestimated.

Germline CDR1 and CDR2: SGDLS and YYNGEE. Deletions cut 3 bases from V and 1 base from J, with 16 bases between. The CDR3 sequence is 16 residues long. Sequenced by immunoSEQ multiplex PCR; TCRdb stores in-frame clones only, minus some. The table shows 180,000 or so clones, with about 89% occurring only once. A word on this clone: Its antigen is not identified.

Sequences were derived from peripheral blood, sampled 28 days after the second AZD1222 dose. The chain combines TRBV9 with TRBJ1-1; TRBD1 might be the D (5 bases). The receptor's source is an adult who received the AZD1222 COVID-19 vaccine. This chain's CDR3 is CASSAVPGTGNTEAFF. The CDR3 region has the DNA TGTGCCAGCAGCGCAGTTCCGGGGACGGGGAACACTGAAGCTTTCTTT. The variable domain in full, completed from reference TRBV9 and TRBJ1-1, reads DSGVTQTPKHLITATGQRVTLRCSPRSGDLSVYWYQQSLDQGLQFLIQYYNGEERAKGNILERFSAQQFPDLHSELNLSSLELGDSALYFCASSAVPGTGNTEAFFGQGTRLTVV.